This TCR beta chain came from a study of control samples from healthy donors and cancer patients. TCRdb's copy holds only in-frame clones and misses some; the assay was immunoSEQ multiplex PCR. This sample has some 120,000 clones, with around nine tenths found just once. The sequence was collected from a woman in her 70s in good health. Sequenced: blood.

The CDR3 loop is CASSQDRQGSMVFF. CDR3 DNA: TGTGCCAGCAGCCAAGATCGGCAGGGGTCAATGGTGTTTTTT. The chain recombines TRBV4-2 with TRBJ1-4; TRBD1 is a possible D gene (6 bases). From germline, CDR1 is LGHNA and CDR2 YNFKEQ. CDR3 length: 14 amino acids. V was clipped by 0 bases and J by 15 bases, with 17 bases between them.